The 16 T cell receptor beta chains given below trace back to one sample, sequenced in a study of T cell repertoires in cytomegalovirus infection. From the reads, TCRdb called clonotypes with MiXCR, one entry per CDR3 protein. The table lists about 330,000 distinct CDR3 sequences, approximately 9.5% of them singletons. Sequencing was carried out using PBMCs. The receptors originated from a human donor in good health (CMV status not recorded). Some clones in this sample may be carry-over from other donors' samples.

This clonotype was counted many times. This CDR3 is CASSSGTVFYEQYF. In nucleotides, the CDR3 is TGTGCCAGTAGTTCCGGGACAGTGTTCTACGAGCAGTACTTC. The chain is built from TRBV19 and TRBJ2-7, with TRBD1 matching 7 bases. This CDR3 region has 14 residues. V gave up 5 bases and J gave up 3 bases; unmatched junction bases: 7. Per germline, CDR1 LNHDA and CDR2 SQIVND (reference sequence).

This clonotype was counted a few times. Here the CDR3 reads CSARGVGSSYNEQFF. CDR3 nucleotide sequence: TGCAGTGCTCGGGGCGTGGGAAGCTCCTACAATGAGCAGTTCTTC. The chain joins TRBV20-1 to TRBJ2-1, with D perhaps being TRBD1 or TRBD2 (5 bases each). Trimming left V 5 bases short and J 0 bases short, with 14 bases between. CDR1 and CDR2 from the germline V gene are DFQATT and SNEGSKA (reference sequence). The CDR3 has 15 amino acids.

This clonotype was counted ten times or more. The chain has TRBV7-2 and TRBJ2-1; D call uncertain. The CDR3 runs 15 residues. The V gene's germline CDR1 is SGHTA and CDR2 FQGNSA. The V end was cut by 2 bases, the J end by 2 bases, with 10 bases between. The CDR3 bases are TGTGCCAGCAGCTTACGTAGTATCCCCTACAATGAGCAGTTCTTC. It encodes CASSLRSIPYNEQFF.

This clonotype was counted ten times or more. This sequence joins TRBV4-1 and TRBJ1-2; 8 bases map to TRBD1. This CDR3 has 16 residues. V lost 1 base and J lost 1; bases outside the gene matches: 5. Germline V gene lookup returns CDR1 MGHRA and CDR2 YSYEKL. CDR3 DNA: TGCGCCAGCAGCCAAGCGACAGGGGCGCTTAACTATGGCTACACCTTC. Translating gives CASSQATGALNYGYTF.

This clonotype was counted at least ten times. This chain connects TRBV7-9 to TRBJ2-3; tentatively, D is TRBD1 (5 bases). V shed 5 bases and J shed 4 bases, with 10 bases lying between them. The CDR3 runs to 13 residues. Germline values: CDR1 SEHNR, CDR2 FQNEAQ (reference sequence). The CDR3: CASSSREPDTQYF. The CDR3 DNA is TGTGCCAGCAGCAGCAGGGAACCAGATACGCAGTATTTT. Full variable domain (outside the CDR3, taken from reference TRBV7-9 and TRBJ2-3): DTGVSQNPRHKITKRGQNVTFRCDPISEHNRLYWYRQTLGQGPEFLTYFQNEAQLEKSRLLSDRFSAERPKGSFSTLEIQRTEQGDSAMYLCASSSREPDTQYFGPGTRLTVL.

A few counts support this clonotype. The CDR3 protein is CAWKPPQGIYGYTF. CDR3 DNA sequence: TGTGCCTGGAAGCCCCCACAGGGGATCTATGGCTACACCTTC. J is TRBJ1-2 and V is TRBV30; 7 nucleotides line up with TRBD1. V trimming: 4 bases; J trimming: 4 bases; junction bases outside the gene matches: 9. Germline V CDR1 and CDR2: GTSNPN, SVGIG (reference sequence). CDR3 length: 14 amino acids. The variable domain in full, with the rest retrieved from reference TRBV30 and TRBJ1-2, is SQTIHQWPATLVQPVGSPLSLECTVEGTSNPNLYWYRQAAGRGLQLLFYSVGIGQISSEVPQNLSASRPQDRQFILSSKKLLLSDSGFYLCAWKPPQGIYGYTFGSGTRLTVV.

This clonotype was observed a few times. The rearrangement links TRBV24-1 to TRBJ2-1; 16 bases are shared with TRBD2. The CDR3 is made up of 15 amino acids. The ends lost 7 bases at V and 8 bases at J; junction bases unmatched: 4. Per the germline V gene, CDR1 is KGHDR and CDR2 is SFDVKD. CDR3 in amino acids: CATRSGTSGRDEQFF. The CDR3 bases are TGTGCCACCAGATCCGGGACTAGCGGGAGGGATGAGCAGTTCTTC.

The gene calls are TRBV24-1 and TRBJ2-7; no definite D call. The V end lost 5 bases, the J end lost 3 bases, and 7 bases lay between the germline ends. CDR1 is KGHDR and CDR2 is SFDVKD in the germline V gene. The length of the CDR3 is 12 residues. The CDR3 DNA sequence: TGTGCCACCAGTGCCGGCAGCTACGAGCAGTACTTC. Residues: CATSAGSYEQYF.

In regard to this clonotype: A read error is possible here, since a much larger clone lies one base away. The chain has TRBV29-1 and TRBJ1-3, with 9 bases identical to TRBD1. Germline V gene sequence: CDR1 SQVTM, CDR2 ANQGSEA. The CDR3 covers 12 residues. Written as DNA, the CDR3 is TGCAGCGCGGACAGGGGTGGAAACGCCATATATTTT. This codes for CSADRGGNAIYF.

This clonotype came up a few times. The rearrangement links TRBV7-6 to TRBJ1-2; no firm D call. The V gene lost 3 bases and the J gene lost 4 bases, with 12 bases spanning the gap. The CDR3 spans 14 residues. From germline, CDR1 is SGHVS and CDR2 FNYEAQ. CDR3 sequence (DNA): TGTGCCAGCAGCTTGCGATCGACACCCTATGGCTACACCTTC. Its protein is CASSLRSTPYGYTF. Variable domain in full (rest from reference TRBV7-6 and TRBJ1-2): GAGVSQSPRYKVTKRGQDVALRCDPISGHVSLYWYRQALGQGPEFLTYFNYEAQQDKSGLPNDRFSAERPEGSISTLTIQRTEQRDSAMYRCASSLRSTPYGYTFGSGTRLTVV.

This clonotype was recorded at least ten times. V usage is TRBV7-9 and J usage is TRBJ2-1; the D is unclear. V gave up 5 bases and J gave up 15 bases, with 17 bases separating them. The CDR3 extends over 12 amino acids. Germline V gene data show CDR1 as SEHNR and CDR2 as FQNEAQ (reference sequence). The CDR3 region has the DNA TGTGCCAGCAGCGCCCGGGCAGGATTAGGGTTCTTC. It codes for CASSARAGLGFF.

This clonotype has a handful of counts. The CDR3 coding sequence is TGTGCCAGCAGCTGGGGAAATGCGAACACCGGGGAGCTGTTTTTT. The encoded protein is CASSWGNANTGELFF. The chain uses TRBV11-2 and TRBJ2-2; D is uncertain. Germline V gene lookup returns CDR1 SGHAT and CDR2 FQNNGV. The ends were cut back, 4 bases at V and 0 bases at J, with 9 bases in the middle. This CDR3 contains 15 residues.

This clonotype was observed a handful of times. The genes are TRBV2 and TRBJ1-1; D is undetermined. V lost 3 bases to trimming and J lost 2 bases, with 10 bases between them. This CDR3 contains 14 residues. Germline CDR1 is SNHLY and CDR2 is FYNNEI. The CDR3 DNA reads TGTGCCAGCAGTGAGGGAGAGGGAAACACTGAAGCTTTCTTT. It codes for CASSEGEGNTEAFF.

J is TRBJ2-3 and V is TRBV7-2; 8 nucleotides align to TRBD1. The V gene end was trimmed by 5 bases and the J gene end by 6 bases; junction bases not matched to a gene: 10. The CDR3 is 15 residues long. CDR1 and CDR2 from the germline V gene are SGHTA and FQGNSA. CDR3 coding DNA: TGTGCCAGCAGCACCGGGACAGGTTACGGGGATACGCAGTATTTT. Translated, it gives CASSTGTGYGDTQYF.

The genes are TRBV2 and TRBJ2-3; no clear D gene. CDR1 and CDR2 from the germline V gene are SNHLY and FYNNEI. The CDR3 covers 10 residues. V was pared by 11 bases and J by 3 bases, with 6 bases between. CDR3: CAAKTDTQYF. In DNA, the CDR3 is TGTGCCGCCAAGACAGATACGCAGTATTTT.

This chain connects TRBV15 to TRBJ1-5; unclear D gene. Looked up from germline, CDR1 is LNHNV and CDR2 is YYDKDF (reference sequence). V lost 3 bases, J lost 3 bases, and 15 bases lay in between. The CDR3 extends over 16 amino acids. The CDR3 protein is CATSSLRVLHNQPQHF. In nucleotides, the CDR3 is TGTGCCACCAGCAGCCTCCGCGTACTCCACAATCAGCCCCAGCATTTT. The full variable domain, its missing parts supplied by reference TRBV15 and TRBJ1-5, is DAMVIQNPRYQVTQFGKPVTLSCSQTLNHNVMYWYQQKSSQAPKLLFHYYDKDFNNEADTPDNFQSRRPNTSFCFLDIRSPGLGDTAMYLCATSSLRVLHNQPQHFGDGTRLSIL.